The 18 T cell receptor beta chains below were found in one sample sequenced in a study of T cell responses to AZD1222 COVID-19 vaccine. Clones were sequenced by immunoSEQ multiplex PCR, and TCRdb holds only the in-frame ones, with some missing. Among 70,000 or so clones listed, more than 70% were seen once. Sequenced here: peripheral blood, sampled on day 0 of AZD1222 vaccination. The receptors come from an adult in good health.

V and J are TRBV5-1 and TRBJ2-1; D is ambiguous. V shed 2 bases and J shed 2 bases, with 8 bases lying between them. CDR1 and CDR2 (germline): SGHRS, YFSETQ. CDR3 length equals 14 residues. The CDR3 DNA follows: TGCGCCAGCAGCTTCGACACCACCTACAATGAGCAGTTCTTC. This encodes CASSFDTTYNEQFF. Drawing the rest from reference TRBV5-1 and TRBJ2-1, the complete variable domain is KAGVTQTPRYLIKTRGQQVTLSCSPISGHRSVSWYQQTPGQGLQFLFEYFSETQRNKGNFPGRFSGRQFSNSRSEMNVSTLELGDSALYLCASSFDTTYNEQFFGPGTRLTVL.

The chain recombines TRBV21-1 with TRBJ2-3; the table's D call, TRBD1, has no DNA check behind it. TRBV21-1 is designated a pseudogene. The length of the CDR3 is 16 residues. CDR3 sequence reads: CASSVPLGGPTDTQYF. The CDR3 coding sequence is TGTGCCAGCAGCGTGCCACTAGGGGGCCCCACAGATACGCAGTATTTT.

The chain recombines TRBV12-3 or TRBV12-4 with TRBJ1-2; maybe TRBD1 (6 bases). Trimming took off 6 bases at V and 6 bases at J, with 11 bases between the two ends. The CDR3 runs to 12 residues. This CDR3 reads CASSRDIDGYTF. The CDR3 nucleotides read TGTGCCAGCAGCCGGGACATTGATGGCTACACCTTC.

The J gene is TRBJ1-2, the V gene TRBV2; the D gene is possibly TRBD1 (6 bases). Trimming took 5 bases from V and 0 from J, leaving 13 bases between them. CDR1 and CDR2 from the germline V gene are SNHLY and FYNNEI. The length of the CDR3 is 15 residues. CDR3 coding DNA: TGTGCCAGCAGTAATCCCGGGACAACTAACTATGGCTACACCTTC. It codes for CASSNPGTTNYGYTF.

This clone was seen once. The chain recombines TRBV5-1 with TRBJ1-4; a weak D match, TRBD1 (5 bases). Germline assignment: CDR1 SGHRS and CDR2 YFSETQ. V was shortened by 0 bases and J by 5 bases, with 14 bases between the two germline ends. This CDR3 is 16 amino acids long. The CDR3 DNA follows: TGCGCCAGCAGCTTGGGGAACCGGGGCTCCAATGAAAAACTGTTTTTT. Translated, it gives CASSLGNRGSNEKLFF.

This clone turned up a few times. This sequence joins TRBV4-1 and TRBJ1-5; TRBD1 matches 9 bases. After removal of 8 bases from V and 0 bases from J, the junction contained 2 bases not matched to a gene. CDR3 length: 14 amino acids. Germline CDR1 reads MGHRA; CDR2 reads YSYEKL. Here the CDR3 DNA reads TGCGCCAGCGGGACAGGGTATAGCAATCAGCCCCAGCATTTT. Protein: CASGTGYSNQPQHF.

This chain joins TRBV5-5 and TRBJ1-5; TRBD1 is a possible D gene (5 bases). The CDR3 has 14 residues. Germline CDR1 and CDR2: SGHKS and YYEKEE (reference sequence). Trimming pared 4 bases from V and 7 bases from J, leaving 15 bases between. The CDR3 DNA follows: TGTGCCAGCAGCCTCGGGACTGCGGGCCAGCCCCAGCATTTT. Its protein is CASSLGTAGQPQHF.

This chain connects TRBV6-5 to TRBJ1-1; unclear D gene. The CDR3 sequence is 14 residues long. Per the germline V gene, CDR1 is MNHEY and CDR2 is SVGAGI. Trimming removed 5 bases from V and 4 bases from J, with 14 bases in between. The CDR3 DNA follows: TGTGCCAGCAGTACTTTATATGGTGGCACTGAAGCTTTCTTT. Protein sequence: CASSTLYGGTEAFF.

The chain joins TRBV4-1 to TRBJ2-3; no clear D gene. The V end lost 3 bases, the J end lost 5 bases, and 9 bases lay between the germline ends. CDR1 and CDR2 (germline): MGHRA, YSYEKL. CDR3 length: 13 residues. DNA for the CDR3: TGCGCCAGCAGCCACCTATTGGGAGATACGCAGTATTTT. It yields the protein CASSHLLGDTQYF.

CDR3 region: CASSLRIQGQPQHF. The CDR3 coding sequence is TGTGCCAGCAGCCTACGGATACAAGGTCAGCCCCAGCATTTT. The chain is built from TRBV3-1 (or the pseudogene TRBV3-2) and TRBJ1-5, with unresolved D. The CDR3 sequence is 14 residues long. Trimming left V 4 bases short and J 6 bases short, with 13 bases between. Germline assignment: CDR1 LGHDT and CDR2 YNNKEL (reference sequence).

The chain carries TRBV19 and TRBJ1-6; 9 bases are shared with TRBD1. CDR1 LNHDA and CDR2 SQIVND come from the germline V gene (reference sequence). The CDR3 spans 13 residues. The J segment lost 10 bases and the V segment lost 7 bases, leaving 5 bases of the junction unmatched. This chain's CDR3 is CASNRTGVSPLHF. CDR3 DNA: TGTGCCAGTAATAGGACAGGGGTCTCACCCCTCCACTTT.

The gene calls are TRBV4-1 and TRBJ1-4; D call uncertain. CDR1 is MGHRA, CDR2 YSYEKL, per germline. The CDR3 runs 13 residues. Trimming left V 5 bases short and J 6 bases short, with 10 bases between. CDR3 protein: CASSKGPYEKLFF. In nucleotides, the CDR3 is TGCGCCAGCAGCAAAGGGCCTTATGAAAAACTGTTTTTT.

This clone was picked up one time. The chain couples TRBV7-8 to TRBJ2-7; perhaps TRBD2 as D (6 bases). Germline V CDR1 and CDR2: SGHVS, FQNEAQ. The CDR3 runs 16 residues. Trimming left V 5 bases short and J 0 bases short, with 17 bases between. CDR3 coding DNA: TGTGCCAGCAGCCCACGCCGGGTCGGGAGCTCCTACGAGCAGTACTTC. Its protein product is CASSPRRVGSSYEQYF.

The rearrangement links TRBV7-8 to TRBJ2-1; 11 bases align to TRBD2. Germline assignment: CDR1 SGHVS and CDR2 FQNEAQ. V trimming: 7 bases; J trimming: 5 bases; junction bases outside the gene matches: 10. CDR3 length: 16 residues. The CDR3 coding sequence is TGTGCCAGCAACCTGAGGACTAGCGGGCTAGACAATGAGCAGTTCTTC. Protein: CASNLRTSGLDNEQFF.

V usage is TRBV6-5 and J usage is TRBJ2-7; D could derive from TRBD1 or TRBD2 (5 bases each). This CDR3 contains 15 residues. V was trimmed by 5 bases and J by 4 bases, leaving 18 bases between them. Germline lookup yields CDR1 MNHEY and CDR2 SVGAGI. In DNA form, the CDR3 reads TGTGCCAGCAGTCGGGACGCATCCCGGCCTTACGAGCAGTACTTC. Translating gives CASSRDASRPYEQYF.

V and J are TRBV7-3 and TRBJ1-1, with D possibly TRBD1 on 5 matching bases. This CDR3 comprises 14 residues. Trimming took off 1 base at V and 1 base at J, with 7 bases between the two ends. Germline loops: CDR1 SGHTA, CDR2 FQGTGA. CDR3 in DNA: TGTGCCAGCAGCTTAAGGGGGGAGAACACTGAAGCTTTCTTT. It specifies CASSLRGENTEAFF.

CDR3 in amino acids: CASSDLSGTGNSYEQYF. The CDR3 DNA reads as TGTGCCAGCAGTGACCTTTCCGGGACAGGGAATTCCTACGAGCAGTACTTC. The genes are TRBV25-1 and TRBJ2-7; 9 bases agree with TRBD1. CDR1 is MGHDK, CDR2 SYGVNS, per germline. J was trimmed by 1 base and V by 3 bases; bases with no gene match: 10. CDR3 length: 17 residues.

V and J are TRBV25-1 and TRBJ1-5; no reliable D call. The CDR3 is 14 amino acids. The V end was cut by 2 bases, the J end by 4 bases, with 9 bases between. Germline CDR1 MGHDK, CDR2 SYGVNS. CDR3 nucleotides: TGTGCCAGCAGTGAAAGTGAGGCGAATCAGCCCCAGCATTTT. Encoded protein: CASSESEANQPQHF.